The source of this T cell receptor (beta chain) is a study of graft-versus-host responses after intestinal transplantation. Study information: Anti-thymocyte globulin induction, then tacrolimus and steroids for around 3 years, went to all recipients.

V trimming: 10 bases; J trimming: 4 bases; junction bases outside the gene matches: 5. From germline, CDR1 is LNHDA and CDR2 SQIVND (reference sequence). CDR3 length equals 12 residues. Worth noting for this clone: Its antigen is unidentified.

Method: immunoSEQ multiplex PCR; TCRdb's copy keeps in-frame clones and lacks some. The table has about 26,000 clones, around 76% seen once. Study conclusions and caveats: Detected in recipient marrow were GvH clones, some of which were first observed in ileum or blood. An association linked early post-transplant HvG declines with peak circulating GvH clone levels.

V gene TRBV19 combines with J gene TRBJ1-2; 8 positions agree with TRBD1. The sequencing used unstimulated CD4+ T cells sorted from spleen or lymph node cells, collected before intestinal transplant. This TCR was recovered from a human donor who received an intestinal transplant. The CDR3 DNA sequence: TGTGCCACCAGACAGGGGATCTATGGCTACACCTTC. It translates to CATRQGIYGYTF.